The 16 T cell receptor beta chains below come from one sample, sequenced in a study of shared clonotypes between healthy human individuals. This table comes from immunoSEQ multiplex PCR, and its TCRdb copy is limited to in-frame clones, with some not included. This sample has under 650,000 clones, with less than 96% found just once. What was sequenced was naive CD4+ T cells sorted from blood. The subset denotes: CD45RA+ positively selected. All receptors derive from a woman in her twenties or thirties in good health.

The chain links TRBV6-1 to TRBJ2-3; TRBD2 matches at 7 bases. The junction had 14 bases not matched to a gene; V was cut back by 8 bases and J by 6 bases. Germline V gene lookup returns CDR1 MNHNS and CDR2 SASEGT. The CDR3 length is 15 residues. CDR3 in DNA: TGTGCCAGCGCCGAGGTGGCGGGAGATTTGGATACGCAGTATTTT. This encodes CASAEVAGDLDTQYF.

This clone was detected once. The gene calls are TRBV5-1 and TRBJ2-2; the match to TRBD2 covers 7 bases. The CDR3 is 16 amino acids. The germline V gene has CDR1 SGHRS and CDR2 YFSETQ. V trimming: 0 bases; J trimming: 5 bases; junction bases outside the gene matches: 7. The CDR3 DNA reads TGCGCCAGCAGCTTGGTTGCTAGCGGAGTAACCGGGGAGCTGTTTTTT. It translates to CASSLVASGVTGELFF.

The gene calls are TRBV5-8 and TRBJ2-2; D might be TRBD2 (6 bases). CDR3 size: 15 residues. V lost 5 bases to trimming and J lost 2 bases, with 13 bases between them. Germline V gene sequence: CDR1 SGHTS, CDR2 YDEGEE. In DNA form, the CDR3 reads TGTGCCAGCAGTCATAGGACTATTAACACCGGGGAGCTGTTTTTT. Amino acids: CASSHRTINTGELFF.

The chain carries TRBV19 and TRBJ2-1; weak D call: TRBD1 (6 bases). The germline gives CDR1 LNHDA, CDR2 SQIVND (reference sequence). This CDR3 has 18 amino acids. The V gene lost 5 bases and the J gene lost 0 bases, with 20 bases spanning the gap. The CDR3 region is CASSDRATGFGSYNEQFF. In DNA form, the CDR3 reads TGTGCCAGTAGTGATAGGGCCACAGGGTTTGGCTCCTACAATGAGCAGTTCTTC.

The chain recombines TRBV10-2 with TRBJ2-1; 11 bases fit TRBD2. The CDR3 length is 15 residues. Per germline, CDR1 WSHSY and CDR2 SAAADI. After removal of 2 bases from V and 6 bases from J, the junction contained 3 bases not matched to a gene. The CDR3 loop reads CASSEPGTSGNEQFF. As DNA, the CDR3 is TGCGCCAGCAGTGAGCCTGGGACTAGCGGCAATGAGCAGTTCTTC.

The chain is built from TRBV28 and TRBJ1-2; maybe TRBD1 (6 bases). CDR1 is MDHEN and CDR2 is SYDVKM in the germline V gene. Trimming took off 8 bases at V and 4 bases at J, with 29 bases between the two ends. This CDR3 is 18 amino acids long. Written as DNA, the CDR3 is TGTGCCAGCCGACCTGGAGGGGGGAGGAAACCGATAGGCTATGGCTACACCTTC. Amino acids: CASRPGGGRKPIGYGYTF.

The rearrangement uses TRBV29-1 and TRBJ2-3, with 7 bases aligning to TRBD2. The length of the CDR3 is 14 residues. Germline V CDR1 and CDR2: SQVTM, ANQGSEA. With 2 bases clipped from V and 3 bases from J, the junction kept 5 bases outside the gene matches. CDR3 nucleotide sequence: TGCAGCGTTGAATTACCAGCGGGGACAGATACGCAGTATTTT. Protein sequence: CSVELPAGTDTQYF.

This clone was observed once. The chain links TRBV11-2 to TRBJ2-7; 11 bases map to TRBD2. This CDR3 comprises 16 residues. With V trimmed by 5 bases and J by 5 bases, 11 bases remained unmatched. Germline CDR1 and CDR2: SGHAT and FQNNGV. Written as DNA, the CDR3 is TGTGCCAGCAGCCGCACACACCTTAGCGGGAGGGACGAGCAGTACTTC. Translating it yields CASSRTHLSGRDEQYF.

The chain uses TRBV5-1 and TRBJ2-7, with TRBD2 matching 11 bases. CDR1 is SGHRS, CDR2 YFSETQ, per germline. V gave up 1 base and J gave up 6 bases; unmatched junction bases: 12. This CDR3 has 17 amino acids. The CDR3 nucleotides are TGCGCCAGCAGCTTGACCCCCTCTTCGACTAGCGGGACCGAGCAGTACTTC. It is translated as CASSLTPSSTSGTEQYF.

V usage is TRBV6-6 and J usage is TRBJ2-6, with D tentatively TRBD2 (5 bases). Germline assignment: CDR1 MNHNY and CDR2 SVGAGI (reference sequence). The CDR3 totals 15 residues. Between the trimmed V and J ends, which lost 3 bases and 4 bases, there was a span of 10 bases. CDR3 protein: CASSYLGVGANVLTF. CDR3 DNA sequence: TGTGCCAGCAGTTATTTGGGAGTAGGGGCCAACGTCCTGACTTTC.

The rearrangement uses TRBV4-1 and TRBJ2-5, with TRBD2 as a possible D gene (6 bases). Germline V CDR1 and CDR2: MGHRA, YSYEKL. Trimming left V 4 bases short and J 1 base short, with 16 bases between. The CDR3 has 16 residues. This chain's CDR3 is CASSPGVAEGQETQYF. CDR3 nucleotides: TGCGCCAGCAGCCCCGGGGTAGCGGAGGGCCAAGAGACCCAGTACTTC.

The J gene is TRBJ2-1, the V gene TRBV5-1, with 10 bases identical to TRBD2. V shed 7 bases, J shed 8 bases, and the junction held 12 bases outside the gene matches. Germline V CDR1 and CDR2: SGHRS, YFSETQ. There are 15 residues in the CDR3. CDR3: CASQWASGSFDEQFF. CDR3 bases: TGCGCCAGCCAATGGGCTAGCGGGAGTTTCGATGAGCAGTTCTTC.

The chain couples TRBV2 to TRBJ2-7; 8 nucleotides align to TRBD1. The V and J ends lost 0 bases and 6 bases, in that order; junction bases with no gene match: 10. Germline values: CDR1 SNHLY, CDR2 FYNNEI. The CDR3 covers 16 residues. The CDR3 coding sequence is TGTGCCAGCAGTGAAGCATTGGCAGGGGGCGAGTCCGAGCAGTACTTC. Protein sequence: CASSEALAGGESEQYF.

This clone appeared once. The chain uses TRBV5-1 and TRBJ1-1; the D is unclear. Germline CDR1 and CDR2: SGHRS and YFSETQ. Trimming left V 4 bases short and J 1 base short, with 8 bases between. This CDR3 region has 13 residues. The CDR3 DNA reads TGCGCCAGCAGCGCCGGGCCGAACACTGAAGCTTTCTTT. Translated, it gives CASSAGPNTEAFF.

The V and J genes are TRBV19 and TRBJ1-3; D remains ambiguous. Germline assignment: CDR1 LNHDA and CDR2 SQIVND (reference sequence). This CDR3 is 13 amino acids long. The ends were cut back, 6 bases at V and 2 bases at J, with 8 bases in the middle. CDR3 in amino acids: CASRSEAGNTIYF. As DNA, the CDR3 is TGTGCCAGTAGGTCAGAGGCTGGAAACACCATATATTTT. Together with reference TRBV19 and TRBJ1-3, the CDR3 gives the full variable domain: DGGITQSPKYLFRKEGQNVTLSCEQNLNHDAMYWYRQDPGQGLRLIYYSQIVNDFQKGDIAEGYSVSREKKESFPLTVTSAQKNPTAFYLCASRSEAGNTIYFGEGSWLTVV.

CDR3 sequence reads: CASRRQGAVVETQYF. Written as DNA, the CDR3 is TGTGCCAGCAGGCGACAGGGGGCGGTTGTTGAGACCCAGTACTTC. This chain uses TRBV5-8 with TRBJ2-5, with 10 bases identical to TRBD1. V lost 5 bases to trimming and J lost 5 bases; unmatched junction nucleotides: 9. The length of the CDR3 is 15 residues. Germline values: CDR1 SGHTS, CDR2 YDEGEE.